This TCR beta chain came from a study of response to subunit inactivated influenza vaccine. TCRdb re-derived calls from the RT-PCR reads in MiXCR, one entry per CDR3 protein. The sample records 400,000 to 650,000 distinct CDR3 sequences, 7.2% being singletons. The V end was cut by 8 bases, the J end by 5 bases, with 15 bases between. This CDR3 has 13 amino acids. Per the germline V gene, CDR1 is LNHDA and CDR2 is SQIVND (reference sequence). Sequencing was performed on PBMCs from blood, taken around 2 years after vaccination. This clonotype was sampled from a man between 50 and 69 years old who received an inactivated influenza vaccine. The chain recombines TRBV19 with TRBJ1-1, with D possibly TRBD1 on 5 matching bases. The CDR3 DNA is TGTGCCAGTGGGTCTCAGGGAAGGACTGAAGCTTTCTTT. Translating gives CASGSQGRTEAFF.